The entry below describes one TCR beta chain. The data originate from a study of shared clonotypes between healthy human individuals. About the study: Used for every donor were three CD4 naive, three CD4 memory, two CD8 naive and one CD8 memory plate.

Sorted subsets were amplified in replicate PCRs using 200 ng DNA, roughly 30,000 T cell genomes. Sequenced by immunoSEQ multiplex PCR; TCRdb stores in-frame clones only, minus some. Among 980,000 or so clones listed, about three quarters were seen once. The CDR3 length is 15 residues. Germline V gives CDR1 MNHNY, CDR2 SVGAGI (reference sequence). Losses at the gene ends were 0 bases for V and 2 bases for J; bases not matched to a gene: 0. Material for sequencing was memory CD4+ T cells sorted from blood. Subset given: CD45RA-negative fraction. The genes are TRBV6-6 and TRBJ2-5; 10 nucleotides align to TRBD2. This TCR derives from a man aged 18 to 29 in good health. The CDR3 loop reads CASSYSTSGQETQYF. CDR3 DNA: TGTGCCAGCAGTTACTCGACTAGCGGGCAAGAGACCCAGTACTTC.